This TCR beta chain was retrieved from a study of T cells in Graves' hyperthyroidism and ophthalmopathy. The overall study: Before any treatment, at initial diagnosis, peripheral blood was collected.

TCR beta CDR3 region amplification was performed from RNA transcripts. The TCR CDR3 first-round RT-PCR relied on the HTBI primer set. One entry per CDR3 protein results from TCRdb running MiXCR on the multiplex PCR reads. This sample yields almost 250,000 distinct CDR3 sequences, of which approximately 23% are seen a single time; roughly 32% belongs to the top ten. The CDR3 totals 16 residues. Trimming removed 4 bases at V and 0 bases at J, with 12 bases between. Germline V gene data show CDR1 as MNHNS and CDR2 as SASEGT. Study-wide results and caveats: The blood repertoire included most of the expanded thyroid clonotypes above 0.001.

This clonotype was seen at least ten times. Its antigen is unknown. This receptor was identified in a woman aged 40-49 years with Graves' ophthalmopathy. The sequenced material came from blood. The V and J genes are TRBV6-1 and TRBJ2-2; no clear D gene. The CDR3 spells CASSGTEIANTGELFF. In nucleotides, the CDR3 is TGTGCCAGCAGTGGGACGGAAATCGCGAACACCGGGGAGCTGTTTTTT.